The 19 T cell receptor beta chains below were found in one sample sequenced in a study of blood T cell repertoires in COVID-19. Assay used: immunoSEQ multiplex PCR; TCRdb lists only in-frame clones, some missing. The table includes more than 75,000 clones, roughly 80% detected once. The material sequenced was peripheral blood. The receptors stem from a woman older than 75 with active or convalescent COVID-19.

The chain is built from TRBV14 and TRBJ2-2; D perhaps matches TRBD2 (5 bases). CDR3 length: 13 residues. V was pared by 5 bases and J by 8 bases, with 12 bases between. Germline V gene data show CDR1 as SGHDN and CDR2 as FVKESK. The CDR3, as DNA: TGTGCCAGCAGCTACCGACTATGGGGGGAGCTGTTTTTT. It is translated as CASSYRLWGELFF. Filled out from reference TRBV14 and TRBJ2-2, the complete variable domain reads EAGVTQFPSHSVIEKGQTVTLRCDPISGHDNLYWYRRVMGKEIKFLLHFVKESKQDESGMPNNRFLAERTGGTYSTLKVQPAELEDSGVYFCASSYRLWGELFFGEGSRLTVL.

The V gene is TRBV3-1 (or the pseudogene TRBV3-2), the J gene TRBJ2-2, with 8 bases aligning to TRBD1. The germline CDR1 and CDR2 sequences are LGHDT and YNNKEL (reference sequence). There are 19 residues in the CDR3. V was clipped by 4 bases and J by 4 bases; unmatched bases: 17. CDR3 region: CASSPHPGGGIRSTGELFF. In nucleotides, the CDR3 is TGTGCCAGCAGCCCCCATCCAGGGGGCGGCATTAGAAGCACCGGGGAGCTGTTTTTT.

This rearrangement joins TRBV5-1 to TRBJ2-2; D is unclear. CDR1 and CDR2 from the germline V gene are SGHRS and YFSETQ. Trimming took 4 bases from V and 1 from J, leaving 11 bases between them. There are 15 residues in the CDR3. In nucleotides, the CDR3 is TGCGCCAGCAGCCCGGGTGGTTGGAACACCGGGGAGCTGTTTTTT. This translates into CASSPGGWNTGELFF.

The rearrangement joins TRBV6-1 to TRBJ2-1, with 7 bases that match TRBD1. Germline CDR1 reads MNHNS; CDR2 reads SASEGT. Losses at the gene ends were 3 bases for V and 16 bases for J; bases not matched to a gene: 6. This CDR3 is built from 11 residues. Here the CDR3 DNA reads TGTGCCAGCAGTGACAGGACAGGAAATTTCTTC. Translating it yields CASSDRTGNFF.

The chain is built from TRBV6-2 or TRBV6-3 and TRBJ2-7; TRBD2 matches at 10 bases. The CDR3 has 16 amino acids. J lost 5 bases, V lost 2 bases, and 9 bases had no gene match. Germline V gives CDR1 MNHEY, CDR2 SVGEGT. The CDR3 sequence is CASSYGGASGSHEQYF. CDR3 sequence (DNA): TGTGCCAGCAGTTACGGGGGAGCTAGCGGGAGTCACGAGCAGTACTTC.

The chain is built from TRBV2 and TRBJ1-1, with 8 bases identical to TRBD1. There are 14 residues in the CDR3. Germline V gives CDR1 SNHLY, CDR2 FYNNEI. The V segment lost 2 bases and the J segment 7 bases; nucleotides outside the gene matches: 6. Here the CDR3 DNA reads TGTGCCAGCAGTGAACAGGGGGCAATCGGTGAAGCTTTCTTT. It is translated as CASSEQGAIGEAFF.

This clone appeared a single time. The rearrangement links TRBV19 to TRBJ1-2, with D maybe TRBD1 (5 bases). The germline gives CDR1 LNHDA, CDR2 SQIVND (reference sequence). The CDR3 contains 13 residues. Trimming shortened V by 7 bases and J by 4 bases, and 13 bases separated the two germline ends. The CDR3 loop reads CASTRLTGYGYTF. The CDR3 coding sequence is TGTGCCAGTACCCGGTTAACAGGCTATGGCTACACCTTC.

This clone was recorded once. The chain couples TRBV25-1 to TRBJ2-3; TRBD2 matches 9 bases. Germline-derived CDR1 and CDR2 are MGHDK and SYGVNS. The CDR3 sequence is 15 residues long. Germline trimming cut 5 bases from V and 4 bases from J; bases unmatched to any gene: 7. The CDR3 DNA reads TGTGCCAGCAGTCTTTCGCGGGGGGGCTCAGATACGCAGTATTTT. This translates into CASSLSRGGSDTQYF.

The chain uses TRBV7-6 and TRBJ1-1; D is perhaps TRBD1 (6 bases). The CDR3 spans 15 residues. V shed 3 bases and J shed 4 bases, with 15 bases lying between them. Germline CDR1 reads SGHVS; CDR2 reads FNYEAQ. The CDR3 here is CASSFDNQGLTEAFF. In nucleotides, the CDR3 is TGTGCCAGCAGCTTTGATAATCAGGGGCTCACTGAAGCTTTCTTT. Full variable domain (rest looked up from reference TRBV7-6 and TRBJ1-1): GAGVSQSPRYKVTKRGQDVALRCDPISGHVSLYWYRQALGQGPEFLTYFNYEAQQDKSGLPNDRFSAERPEGSISTLTIQRTEQRDSAMYRCASSFDNQGLTEAFFGQGTRLTVV.

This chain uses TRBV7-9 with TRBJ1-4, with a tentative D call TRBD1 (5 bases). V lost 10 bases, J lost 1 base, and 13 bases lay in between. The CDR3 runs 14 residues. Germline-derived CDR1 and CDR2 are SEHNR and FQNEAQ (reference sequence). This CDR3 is CATPRQGTNEKLFF. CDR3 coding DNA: TGTGCCACACCACGCCAGGGAACTAATGAAAAACTGTTTTTT. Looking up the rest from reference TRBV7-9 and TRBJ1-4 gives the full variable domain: DTGVSQNPRHKITKRGQNVTFRCDPISEHNRLYWYRQTLGQGPEFLTYFQNEAQLEKSRLLSDRFSAERPKGSFSTLEIQRTEQGDSAMYLCATPRQGTNEKLFFGSGTQLSVL.

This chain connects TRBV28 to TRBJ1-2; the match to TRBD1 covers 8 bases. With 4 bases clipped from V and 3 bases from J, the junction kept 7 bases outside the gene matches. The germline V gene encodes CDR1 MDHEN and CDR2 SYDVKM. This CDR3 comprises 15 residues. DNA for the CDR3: TGTGCCAGCAGTTCCGGACAGGGAGGTTACTATGGCTACACCTTC. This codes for CASSSGQGGYYGYTF.

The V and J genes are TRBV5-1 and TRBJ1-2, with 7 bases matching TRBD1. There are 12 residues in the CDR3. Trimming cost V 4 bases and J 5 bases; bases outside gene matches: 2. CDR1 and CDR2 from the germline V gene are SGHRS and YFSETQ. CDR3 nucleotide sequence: TGCGCCAGCAGCGGGACAGAATATGGCTACACCTTC. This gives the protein CASSGTEYGYTF.

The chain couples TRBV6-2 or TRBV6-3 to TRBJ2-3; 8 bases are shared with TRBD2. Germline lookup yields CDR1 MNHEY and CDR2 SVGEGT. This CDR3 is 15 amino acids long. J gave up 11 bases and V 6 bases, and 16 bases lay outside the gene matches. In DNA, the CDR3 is TGTGCCAGCAGCAGAGCGGGGGTGGCTGCGGTCGGGCAGTATTTT. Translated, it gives CASSRAGVAAVGQYF.

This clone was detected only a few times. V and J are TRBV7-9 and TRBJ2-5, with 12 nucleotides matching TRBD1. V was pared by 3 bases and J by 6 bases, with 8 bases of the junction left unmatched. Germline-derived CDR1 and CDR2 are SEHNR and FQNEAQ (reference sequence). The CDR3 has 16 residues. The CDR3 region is CASSFSGTGGGKTQYF. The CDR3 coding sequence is TGTGCCAGCAGCTTCTCCGGGACAGGGGGCGGAAAGACCCAGTACTTC.

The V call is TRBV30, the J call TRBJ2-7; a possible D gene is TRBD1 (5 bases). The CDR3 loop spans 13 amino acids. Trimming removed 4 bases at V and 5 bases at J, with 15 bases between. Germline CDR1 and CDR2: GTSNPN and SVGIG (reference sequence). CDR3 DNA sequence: TGTGCCTGGAACCATTTATCAGGGAACGAGCAGTACTTC. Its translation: CAWNHLSGNEQYF.

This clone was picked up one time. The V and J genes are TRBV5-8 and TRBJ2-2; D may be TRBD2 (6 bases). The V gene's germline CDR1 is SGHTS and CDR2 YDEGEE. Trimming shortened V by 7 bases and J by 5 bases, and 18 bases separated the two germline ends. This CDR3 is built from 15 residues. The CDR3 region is CASQPRLAPTGELFF. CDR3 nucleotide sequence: TGTGCCAGCCAGCCCAGGCTAGCGCCGACCGGGGAGCTGTTTTTT.

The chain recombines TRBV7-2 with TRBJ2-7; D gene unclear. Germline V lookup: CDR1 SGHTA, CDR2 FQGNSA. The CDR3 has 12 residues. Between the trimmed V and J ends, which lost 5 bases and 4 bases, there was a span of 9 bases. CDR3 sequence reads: CASSLTAYEQYF. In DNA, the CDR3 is TGTGCCAGCAGCCTAACCGCTTACGAGCAGTACTTC.

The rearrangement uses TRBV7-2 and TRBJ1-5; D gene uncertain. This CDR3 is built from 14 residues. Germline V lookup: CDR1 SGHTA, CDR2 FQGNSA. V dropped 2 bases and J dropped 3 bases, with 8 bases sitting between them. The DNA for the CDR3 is TGTGCCAGCAGCTTACGGGAGAACAATCAGCCCCAGCATTTT. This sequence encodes CASSLRENNQPQHF.

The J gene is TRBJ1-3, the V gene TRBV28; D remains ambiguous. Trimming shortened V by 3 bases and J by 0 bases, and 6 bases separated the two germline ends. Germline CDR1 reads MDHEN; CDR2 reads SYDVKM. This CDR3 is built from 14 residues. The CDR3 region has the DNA TGTGCCAGCAGTTTTTACACCTCTGGAAACACCATATATTTT. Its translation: CASSFYTSGNTIYF.